The 21 T cell receptor beta chains below were found in one sample sequenced in a study of cytomegalovirus exposure and HLA in healthy donors. The PCR used 60 Vbeta and 13 Jbeta primers. Clones were read by immunoSEQ multiplex PCR, and TCRdb kept only the in-frame ones, dropping some. Here the sample spans roughly 160,000 clones, roughly three quarters being singletons. Sequences were obtained from PBMCs. All receptors derive from a man between 18 and 29 years old in good health and CMV-seropositive.

This clone was seen just once. The rearrangement joins TRBV5-1 to TRBJ2-3; a possible D gene is TRBD2 (6 bases). Germline CDR1 is SGHRS and CDR2 is YFSETQ. There are 14 residues in the CDR3. V dropped 4 bases and J dropped 0 bases, with 9 bases sitting between them. The CDR3 nucleotides read TGCGCCAGCAGCATAGGGACTAGCACAGATACGCAGTATTTT. Translated: CASSIGTSTDTQYF.

This CDR3 is CASSQDMTGGGQPQHF. CDR3 in DNA: TGCGCCAGCAGCCAAGATATGACAGGGGGCGGTCAGCCCCAGCATTTT. V usage is TRBV4-3 and J usage is TRBJ1-5; 10 bases match TRBD1. V dropped 0 bases and J dropped 6; count of bases not matched to a gene: 5. The CDR3 loop spans 16 amino acids. In germline, CDR1 is LGHNA, CDR2 YSLEER.

This chain joins TRBV27 and TRBJ2-1; weak D call: TRBD1 (5 bases). Germline V lookup: CDR1 MNHEY, CDR2 SMNVEV (reference sequence). The V gene lost 5 bases and the J gene lost 4 bases, with 21 bases spanning the gap. The CDR3 is made up of 17 amino acids. This chain's CDR3 is CASSLTGDSPVYNEQFF. CDR3 DNA sequence: TGTGCCAGCAGTCTCACCGGCGACAGCCCGGTATACAATGAGCAGTTCTTC.

The chain recombines TRBV11-2 with TRBJ2-7, with TRBD1 matching 8 bases. Trimming at V came to 5 bases and at J to 1 base, leaving 10 bases not matched to a gene. Germline CDR1 and CDR2: SGHAT and FQNNGV. This CDR3 contains 16 residues. The CDR3 protein is CASSPTGTGSSYEQYF. As DNA, the CDR3 is TGTGCCAGCAGCCCTACAGGGACAGGTTCTTCCTACGAGCAGTACTTC.

The genes are TRBV6-1 and TRBJ1-5, with a tentative D call TRBD1 (5 bases). This CDR3 is built from 14 residues. The V gene lost 8 bases and the J gene lost 0 bases, with 11 bases spanning the gap. Germline V gene sequence: CDR1 MNHNS, CDR2 SASEGT. This CDR3 is CASLRAVSNQPQHF. The CDR3 DNA follows: TGTGCCAGCCTCAGGGCGGTTAGCAATCAGCCCCAGCATTTT.

V and J are TRBV30 and TRBJ1-3; the D is unclear. Germline V gives CDR1 GTSNPN, CDR2 SVGIG (reference sequence). CDR3 size: 16 residues. Trimming stripped 0 bases from V and 3 bases from J, with 15 bases between. CDR3 amino acids: CAWSVLRYAGGNTIYF. CDR3 in DNA: TGTGCCTGGAGTGTACTTCGGTATGCGGGTGGAAACACCATATATTTT.

This clone appeared once. The genes are TRBV29-1 and TRBJ1-3, with a tentative D call TRBD1 (5 bases). The V and J ends lost 7 bases and 0 bases respectively, with 10 bases between them. This CDR3 has 13 residues. Germline lookup yields CDR1 SQVTM and CDR2 ANQGSEA. DNA of the CDR3: TGCAGCGGGCGCACAGGCTCTGGAAACACCATATATTTT. Encoded protein: CSGRTGSGNTIYF.

This clone has just one count. CDR3 amino acids: CAWSALDRGNSPLHF. The CDR3 coding sequence is TGTGCCTGGAGTGCTCTGGACAGGGGAAATTCACCCCTCCACTTT. The chain joins TRBV30 to TRBJ1-6; 9 bases are shared with TRBD1. V trimming: 1 base; J trimming: 7 bases; junction bases outside the gene matches: 5. The germline gives CDR1 GTSNPN, CDR2 SVGIG (reference sequence). This CDR3 has 15 amino acids. The variable domain in full, with the rest retrieved from reference TRBV30 and TRBJ1-6, is SQTIHQWPATLVQPVGSPLSLECTVEGTSNPNLYWYRQAAGRGLQLLFYSVGIGQISSEVPQNLSASRPQDRQFILSSKKLLLSDSGFYLCAWSALDRGNSPLHFGNGTRLTVT.

This sequence joins TRBV14 and TRBJ2-1, with 7 nucleotides matching TRBD2. Looked up from germline, CDR1 is SGHDN and CDR2 is FVKESK. V shed 0 bases and J 8 bases; nucleotides not matched to a gene: 13. This CDR3 region has 17 residues. CDR3 region: CASSQEAGGSLTHEQFF. CDR3 DNA: TGTGCCAGCAGCCAAGAGGCTGGCGGGAGTTTAACCCATGAGCAGTTCTTC.

This chain joins TRBV5-1 and TRBJ2-3, with 9 bases matching TRBD1. V was clipped by 0 bases and J by 1 base; unmatched bases: 12. CDR1 and CDR2 (germline): SGHRS, YFSETQ. The CDR3 spans 19 residues. The CDR3 region has the DNA TGCGCCAGCAGCTTGGCCGACAGGGGGAGAGATTGGGGCACAGATACGCAGTATTTT. Protein sequence: CASSLADRGRDWGTDTQYF.

This sequence joins TRBV5-1 and TRBJ2-1; 8 bases are a match to TRBD2. This CDR3 is 16 amino acids long. The V gene's germline CDR1 is SGHRS and CDR2 YFSETQ. V lost 2 bases and J lost 5; bases outside the gene matches: 9. The CDR3 region is CASSFARLAGNNEQFF. Written as DNA, the CDR3 is TGCGCCAGCAGCTTCGCGAGGCTAGCGGGTAACAATGAGCAGTTCTTC.

This chain joins TRBV7-8 and TRBJ1-5; 9 bases line up with TRBD1. With V trimmed by 5 bases and J by 4 bases, 3 bases remained unmatched. Germline CDR1 reads SGHVS; CDR2 reads FQNEAQ. This CDR3 region has 14 residues. The CDR3 loop reads CASSPGTGNQPQHF. DNA of the CDR3: TGTGCCAGCAGCCCTGGGACAGGGAATCAGCCCCAGCATTTT.

This sequence joins TRBV15 and TRBJ2-1; D gene uncertain. Deletions cut 2 bases from V and 4 bases from J, with 3 bases between. This CDR3 has 12 amino acids. CDR1 is LNHNV, CDR2 YYDKDF, per germline (reference sequence). The CDR3 is CATSRQYNEQFF. The CDR3 region has the DNA TGTGCCACCAGCAGACAATACAATGAGCAGTTCTTC. The whole variable domain, remainder taken from reference TRBV15 and TRBJ2-1, is DAMVIQNPRYQVTQFGKPVTLSCSQTLNHNVMYWYQQKSSQAPKLLFHYYDKDFNNEADTPDNFQSRRPNTSFCFLDIRSPGLGDTAMYLCATSRQYNEQFFGPGTRLTVL.

The chain employs TRBV6-5 and TRBJ2-3; 8 bases map to TRBD2. J gave up 3 bases and V 5 bases, and 7 bases lay outside the gene matches. Germline CDR1 is MNHEY and CDR2 is SVGAGI. The CDR3 runs to 15 residues. In nucleotides, the CDR3 is TGTGCCAGCAGTCCCTCGAGCGGGGGTACAGATACGCAGTATTTT. Encoded protein: CASSPSSGGTDTQYF.

The chain uses TRBV18 and TRBJ2-7, with a weak D call TRBD1 (5 bases). Deletions cut 5 bases from V and 5 bases from J, with 10 bases between. This CDR3 region has 12 residues. Germline-derived CDR1 and CDR2 are KGHSH and LQKENI. CDR3 sequence (DNA): TGTGCCAGCTCAATACAGGAAAACGAGCAGTACTTC. Protein product: CASSIQENEQYF.

This chain links TRBV5-4 with TRBJ1-1, with D perhaps matching TRBD1 (5 bases). The CDR3 is 16 residues long. V was trimmed by 0 bases and J by 0 bases, leaving 12 bases between them. Germline V lookup: CDR1 SGHNT, CDR2 YYREEE (reference sequence). This CDR3 reads CASSLGGGNLNTEAFF. In DNA form, the CDR3 reads TGTGCCAGCAGCTTGGGCGGGGGAAACCTGAACACTGAAGCTTTCTTT.

The rearrangement uses TRBV27 and TRBJ2-5; 9 bases align to TRBD1. The J call may be in error: the DNA end matches TRBJ2-7 better. Germline V CDR1 and CDR2: MNHEY, SMNVEV (reference sequence). This CDR3 contains 14 residues. The CDR3 nucleotides read TGTGCCAGCAGTTTAAGACAGGGGGGGAACGAGCAGTACTTC. Amino acids: CASSLRQGGNEQYF.

The V gene is TRBV15, the J gene TRBJ1-5; 7 bases are shared with TRBD1. The ends lost 0 bases at V and 6 bases at J; junction bases unmatched: 14. CDR3 length: 18 amino acids. Looked up from germline, CDR1 is LNHNV and CDR2 is YYDKDF (reference sequence). In DNA, the CDR3 is TGTGCCACCAGCAGAGACCACAATGTAGTACAGGGGAGTCAGCCCCAGCATTTT. Residues: CATSRDHNVVQGSQPQHF.

This clone has just one count. The chain employs TRBV18 and TRBJ1-3, with D perhaps TRBD1 (5 bases). Trimming shortened V by 3 bases and J by 3 bases, and 12 bases separated the two germline ends. CDR1 is KGHSH and CDR2 is LQKENI in the germline V gene. CDR3 length: 15 amino acids. The CDR3 region has the DNA TGTGCCAGCTCACCTGGAGAGACAGTTGGAAACACCATATATTTT. Protein: CASSPGETVGNTIYF.

The gene calls are TRBV7-2 and TRBJ1-1; TRBD1 might be the D (5 bases). Trimming pared 4 bases from V and 6 bases from J, leaving 21 bases between. The CDR3 runs to 16 residues. Looked up from germline, CDR1 is SGHTA and CDR2 is FQGNSA. The CDR3 region has the DNA TGTGCCAGCAGCTCCACCGGCGGGACGATCTTATCTGAAGCTTTCTTT. This gives the protein CASSSTGGTILSEAFF.

The chain uses TRBV27 and TRBJ2-7; 7 nucleotides match TRBD2. CDR1 is MNHEY and CDR2 is SMNVEV in the germline V gene (reference sequence). CDR3 length: 14 residues. V lost 3 bases, J lost 2 bases, and 4 bases stayed unmatched. The CDR3 DNA follows: TGTGCCAGCAGTTTTTCTAGCGGACCCTACGAGCAGTACTTC. Translated, it gives CASSFSSGPYEQYF.